The clone carrying this TCR beta chain was picked up one time. Its antigen is currently unknown. About 0.45 to 1 ug RNA was reverse transcribed with random hexamers. Coverage of TCR beta CDR3 amplification by immunoSEQ multiplex PCR extended to 54 Vbeta and 13 Jbeta. MiXCR, run by TCRdb on the immunoSEQ multiplex PCR reads, gives a single entry per CDR3 protein. The repertoire holds 150,000 or so distinct CDR3 sequences, with roughly 94% as singletons. From germline, CDR1 is MNHNY and CDR2 SVGAGI (reference sequence). Between the trimmed V and J ends, which lost 4 bases and 0 bases, there was a span of 10 bases. This CDR3 has 15 amino acids. These data come from a study of CD8 T cells in Susac syndrome. Study-wide results and caveats: The authors acknowledged that the study's TCR sequencing and HLA analysis involved relatively few individuals.

Sequencing of TCR beta was performed on blood CD8+ and CD4+ T cells. The TEMRA cells underwent FACS enrichment, while the CD8+ and CD4+ T cells underwent negative isolation. The sequenced sample consisted of CD4+ T cells from PBMCs. This sequence originates from a human donor with multiple sclerosis. This chain links TRBV6-6 with TRBJ1-3; D might be TRBD1 (5 bases). The CDR3 protein is CASSSQTDSGNTIYF. In nucleotides, the CDR3 is TGTGCCAGCAGTTCCCAGACAGACTCTGGAAACACCATATATTTT.